What follows describes a single TCR beta chain. Its antigen remains unidentified. This record comes from a study of graft-versus-host responses after intestinal transplantation. This CDR3 comprises 14 residues. CDR1 is SGDLS, CDR2 YYNGEE, per germline. V dropped 4 bases and J dropped 3 bases, with 14 bases sitting between them. Only in-frame clones appear in the TCRdb table, and some are missing; sequencing was by immunoSEQ multiplex PCR. The sample lists about 94,000 clones, over 75% occurring once. This receptor was taken from a human donor who received an intestinal transplant. V usage is TRBV9 and J usage is TRBJ2-7; perhaps TRBD2 as D (5 bases). This material consisted of unstimulated CD8+ T cells sorted from spleen or lymph node cells, taken before intestinal transplant. The CDR3: CASSLAPLNYEQYF. CDR3 nucleotides: TGTGCCAGCAGCCTAGCCCCCCTTAACTACGAGCAGTACTTC.